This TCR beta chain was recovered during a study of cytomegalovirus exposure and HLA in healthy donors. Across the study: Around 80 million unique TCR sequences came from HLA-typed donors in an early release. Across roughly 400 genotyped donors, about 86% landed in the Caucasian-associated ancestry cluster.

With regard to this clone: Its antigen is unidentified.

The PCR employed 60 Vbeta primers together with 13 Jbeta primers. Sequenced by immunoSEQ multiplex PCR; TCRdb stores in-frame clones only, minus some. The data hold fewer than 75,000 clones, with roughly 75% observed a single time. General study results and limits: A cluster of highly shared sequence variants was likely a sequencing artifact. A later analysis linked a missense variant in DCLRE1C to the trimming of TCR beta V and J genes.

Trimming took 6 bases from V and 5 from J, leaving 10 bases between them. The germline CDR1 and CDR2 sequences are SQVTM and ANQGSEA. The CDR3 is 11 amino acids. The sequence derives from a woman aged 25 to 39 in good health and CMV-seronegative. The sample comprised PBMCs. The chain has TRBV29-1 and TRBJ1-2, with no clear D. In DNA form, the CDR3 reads TGCAGCGTCGGCCGGGAGTATGGCTACACCTTC. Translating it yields CSVGREYGYTF.